The clone carrying this TCR beta chain showed up just once. What it binds is unknown. The PCR was carried out with 60 Vbeta primers and 13 Jbeta primers. Libraries were prepared by immunoSEQ multiplex PCR; TCRdb keeps only in-frame clonotypes and omits some of them. The sample carries about 200,000 clones, over 60% recorded once. These data belong to a study of cytomegalovirus exposure and HLA in healthy donors. General study points: More clonal expansion characterized HLA-associated TCR beta chains than equally common others in a later analysis.

Sequenced sample: PBMCs. The TCR comes from a man aged 18 to 30 in good health and CMV-seronegative.

Here the CDR3 DNA reads TGTGCCAGCAGCCACCGTAGGGGAAGCTCCTACAATGAGCAGTTCTTC. Its protein product is CASSHRRGSSYNEQFF. This rearrangement joins TRBV5-6 to TRBJ2-1, with D possibly matching TRBD1 (5 bases). The CDR3 totals 16 residues. With 4 bases removed from V and 0 bases from J, the gap between germline ends came to 14 bases. Germline assignment: CDR1 SGHDT and CDR2 YYEEEE. Supplemented by reference TRBV5-6 and TRBJ2-1, the full variable domain reads DAGVTQSPTHLIKTRGQQVTLRCSPKSGHDTVSWYQQALGQGPQFIFQYYEEEERQRGNFPDRFSGHQFPNYSSELNVNALLLGDSALYLCASSHRRGSSYNEQFFGPGTRLTVL.